Shown below are 18 T cell receptor beta chains from a single sample sequenced in a study of cytomegalovirus exposure and HLA in healthy donors. This PCR relied on a set of 60 Vbeta primers and 13 Jbeta primers. The table came from immunoSEQ multiplex PCR; TCRdb's copy has only in-frame clones and leaves some out. The table has around 86,000 clones, 7.6% seen once. What was sequenced was PBMCs. Every receptor here comes from a man aged 50-59 years in good health and CMV-seronegative.

The V gene is TRBV30, the J gene TRBJ1-5; 7 bases fit TRBD1. CDR3 length: 14 amino acids. J gave up 8 bases and V 4 bases, and 11 bases lay outside the gene matches. Per the germline V gene, CDR1 is GTSNPN and CDR2 is SVGIG (reference sequence). CDR3: CAWTKNRGGEPQHF. The CDR3 coding sequence is TGTGCCTGGACGAAGAACAGGGGAGGTGAGCCCCAGCATTTT.

The chain combines TRBV5-5 with TRBJ2-7; 7 bases are shared with TRBD1. Losses at the gene ends were 6 bases for V and 4 bases for J; bases not matched to a gene: 4. From germline, CDR1 is SGHKS and CDR2 YYEKEE (reference sequence). The CDR3 length is 12 residues. The CDR3 nucleotides are TGTGCCAGCAACTCAGGGGGTTACGAGCAGTACTTC. This codes for CASNSGGYEQYF.

The table lists this clone with a few counts. The chain couples TRBV6-1 to TRBJ1-2, with D hard to call. V lost 7 bases and J 3 bases, leaving 12 bases between the germline ends. Germline CDR1 is MNHNS and CDR2 is SASEGT. This CDR3 spans 13 amino acids. The CDR3 sequence: CASTEQLYYGYTF. The CDR3 nucleotides are TGTGCCAGCACAGAACAGCTATACTATGGCTACACCTTC.

The chain combines TRBV30 with TRBJ1-2, with 11 bases matching TRBD1. The junction had 16 bases not matched to a gene; V was cut back by 3 bases and J by 4 bases. Germline V gene data show CDR1 as GTSNPN and CDR2 as SVGIG (reference sequence). The CDR3 totals 18 residues. The CDR3 is CAWRSPPGQGAFSYGYTF. Written as DNA, the CDR3 is TGTGCCTGGAGATCCCCCCCCGGACAGGGGGCCTTTAGCTATGGCTACACCTTC. Based on the CDR3 plus reference TRBV30 and TRBJ1-2, the full variable domain is SQTIHQWPATLVQPVGSPLSLECTVEGTSNPNLYWYRQAAGRGLQLLFYSVGIGQISSEVPQNLSASRPQDRQFILSSKKLLLSDSGFYLCAWRSPPGQGAFSYGYTFGSGTRLTVV.

The sample holds a few counts of this clone. The chain recombines TRBV29-1 with TRBJ1-2; D remains ambiguous. The germline V and J ends were trimmed by 8 bases and 2 bases, with 12 bases remaining between them. This CDR3 has 12 residues. CDR1 and CDR2 from the germline V gene are SQVTM and ANQGSEA. The CDR3 spells CSSRGGNYGYTF. The CDR3 region has the DNA TGCAGCTCCCGAGGCGGCAACTATGGCTACACCTTC.

A few counts support this clone. The V gene is TRBV28, the J gene TRBJ1-4; the match to TRBD1 covers 11 bases. Germline values: CDR1 MDHEN, CDR2 SYDVKM. The CDR3 loop spans 15 amino acids. The V gene end was trimmed by 1 base and the J gene end by 7 bases; junction bases not matched to a gene: 2. The CDR3 region is CASSLSGTGGEKLFF. CDR3 bases: TGTGCCAGCAGTTTATCGGGGACAGGGGGTGAAAAACTGTTTTTT.

The chain links TRBV5-4 to TRBJ2-3; TRBD1 matches 12 bases. Trimming cost V 4 bases and J 5 bases; bases outside gene matches: 8. Germline V CDR1 and CDR2: SGHNT, YYREEE (reference sequence). The CDR3 has 16 residues. CDR3 amino acids: CASSLPGTGGLDTQYF. The CDR3 coding sequence is TGTGCCAGCAGCCTCCCCGGGACAGGGGGCCTAGATACGCAGTATTTT.

V gene TRBV7-3 combines with J gene TRBJ2-1, with 7 bases fitting TRBD2. The germline CDR1 and CDR2 sequences are SGHTA and FQGTGA. The CDR3 is made up of 16 amino acids. J lost 8 bases, V lost 5 bases, and 15 bases had no gene match. In nucleotides, the CDR3 is TGTGCCAGCAGCCTCTGGGCGGGAGAGAGTCCCCATGAGCAGTTCTTC. Amino acid sequence: CASSLWAGESPHEQFF.

V usage is TRBV28 and J usage is TRBJ2-1; TRBD1 matches at 8 bases. CDR3 length equals 16 residues. Losses at the gene ends were 5 bases for V and 6 bases for J; bases not matched to a gene: 12. Germline loops: CDR1 MDHEN, CDR2 SYDVKM. The CDR3 DNA is TGTGCCAGCAGTGTCCGACAGGGGAGGTTGGTCAATGAGCAGTTCTTC. Protein sequence: CASSVRQGRLVNEQFF. Using reference TRBV28 and TRBJ2-1 for the parts outside the CDR3, the full variable domain is DVKVTQSSRYLVKRTGEKVFLECVQDMDHENMFWYRQDPGLGLRLIYFSYDVKMKEKGDIPEGYSVSREKKERFSLILESASTNQTSMYLCASSVRQGRLVNEQFFGPGTRLTVL.

This clone was picked up a small number of times. The chain carries TRBV9 and TRBJ2-3; TRBD2 matches 8 bases. V lost 7 bases, J lost 8 bases, and 9 bases stayed unmatched. The CDR3 has 13 residues. The germline gives CDR1 SGDLS, CDR2 YYNGEE. The CDR3 DNA is TGTGCCAGCCGGGACCCACGGGAGGGTACGCAGTATTTT. This gives the protein CASRDPREGTQYF. Using reference TRBV9 and TRBJ2-3 for the parts outside the CDR3, the full variable domain is DSGVTQTPKHLITATGQRVTLRCSPRSGDLSVYWYQQSLDQGLQFLIQYYNGEERAKGNILERFSAQQFPDLHSELNLSSLELGDSALYFCASRDPREGTQYFGPGTRLTVL.

This clone was detected a few times. J is TRBJ1-2 and V is TRBV2; tentative D call: TRBD1 (5 bases). V lost 7 bases and J lost 8, with 17 bases in between. The CDR3 spans 13 residues. Germline CDR1 SNHLY, CDR2 FYNNEI. The CDR3 region is CASTGRRGDGYTF. As DNA, the CDR3 is TGTGCCAGCACCGGGCGGAGGGGTGACGGCTACACCTTC.

This chain links TRBV7-2 with TRBJ2-7; D gene unclear. The CDR3 loop spans 11 amino acids. Germline V CDR1 and CDR2: SGHTA, FQGNSA. V was clipped by 5 bases and J by 3 bases, with 5 bases between them. The CDR3 DNA reads TGTGCCAGCAGCCCCAACTACGAGCAGTACTTC. It codes for CASSPNYEQYF.

J is TRBJ2-1 and V is TRBV2; 7 nucleotides align to TRBD2. CDR1 SNHLY and CDR2 FYNNEI come from the germline V gene. V was pared by 7 bases and J by 7 bases, with 10 bases of the junction left unmatched. This CDR3 spans 14 amino acids. The CDR3 protein is CASNTPPGRNEQFF. The CDR3 bases are TGTGCCAGCAATACTCCACCCGGGAGGAATGAGCAGTTCTTC. The complete variable domain, with remaining parts taken from reference TRBV2 and TRBJ2-1, reads EPEVTQTPSHQVTQMGQEVILRCVPISNHLYFYWYRQILGQKVEFLVSFYNNEISEKSEIFDDQFSVERPDGSNFTLKIRSTKLEDSAMYFCASNTPPGRNEQFFGPGTRLTVL.

The CDR3 sequence: CASSPSGGEQYF. In DNA form, the CDR3 reads TGTGCCAGCTCACCCTCCGGGGGGGAGCAGTACTTC. The chain links TRBV18 to TRBJ2-7, with 7 nucleotides matching TRBD2. The trim removed 3 bases at V and 7 bases at J, leaving 3 bases unmatched. This CDR3 has 12 residues. Germline loops: CDR1 KGHSH, CDR2 LQKENI.

The V and J genes are TRBV28 and TRBJ2-3; D perhaps matches TRBD1 (5 bases). The V and J ends lost 3 bases and 6 bases respectively, with 10 bases between them. Germline V lookup: CDR1 MDHEN, CDR2 SYDVKM. This CDR3 is built from 13 residues. CDR3 region: CASSLGPADTQYF. Here the CDR3 DNA reads TGTGCCAGCAGTTTGGGGCCGGCGGATACGCAGTATTTT.

V usage is TRBV15 and J usage is TRBJ2-2; the match to TRBD2 covers 9 bases. V shed 0 bases and J 4 bases; nucleotides not matched to a gene: 6. Germline V CDR1 and CDR2: LNHNV, YYDKDF (reference sequence). The CDR3 extends over 17 amino acids. CDR3 coding DNA: TGTGCCACCAGCAGAGAGCTGGCGGGAGGGCCCACCGGGGAGCTGTTTTTT. Translation gives CATSRELAGGPTGELFF.

V is TRBV19 and J is TRBJ1-1; weak D call: TRBD1 (5 bases). There are 11 residues in the CDR3. In germline, CDR1 is LNHDA, CDR2 SQIVND (reference sequence). V was shortened by 9 bases and J by 3 bases, with 8 bases between the two germline ends. CDR3 nucleotides: TGTGCCAGCCAGGGTTACACTGAAGCTTTCTTT. Translating it yields CASQGYTEAFF.

This clone has a handful of counts. This rearrangement joins TRBV29-1 to TRBJ2-1; 15 positions match TRBD2. This CDR3 spans 19 amino acids. Germline V gene lookup returns CDR1 SQVTM and CDR2 ANQGSEA. Trimming cost V 6 bases and J 1 base; bases outside gene matches: 13. In DNA, the CDR3 is TGCAGCGTCCCGCGAGGACTAGCGGGAGGGTATAGGTCCTACAATGAGCAGTTCTTC. Encoded protein: CSVPRGLAGGYRSYNEQFF.